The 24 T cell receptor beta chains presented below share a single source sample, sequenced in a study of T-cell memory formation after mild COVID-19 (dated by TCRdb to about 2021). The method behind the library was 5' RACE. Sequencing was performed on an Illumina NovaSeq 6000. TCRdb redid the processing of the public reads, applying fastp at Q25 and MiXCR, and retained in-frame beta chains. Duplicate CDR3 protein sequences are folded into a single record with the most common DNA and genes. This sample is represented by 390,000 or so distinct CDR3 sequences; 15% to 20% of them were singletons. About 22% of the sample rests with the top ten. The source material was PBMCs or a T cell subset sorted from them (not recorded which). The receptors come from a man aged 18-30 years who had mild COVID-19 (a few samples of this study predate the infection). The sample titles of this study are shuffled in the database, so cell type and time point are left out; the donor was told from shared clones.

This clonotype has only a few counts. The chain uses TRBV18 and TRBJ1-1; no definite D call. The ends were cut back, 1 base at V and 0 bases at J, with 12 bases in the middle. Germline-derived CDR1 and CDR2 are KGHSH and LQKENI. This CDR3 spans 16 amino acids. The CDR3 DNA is TGTGCCAGCTCACCACGGCAGGTCCCCATGAACACTGAAGCTTTCTTT. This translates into CASSPRQVPMNTEAFF.

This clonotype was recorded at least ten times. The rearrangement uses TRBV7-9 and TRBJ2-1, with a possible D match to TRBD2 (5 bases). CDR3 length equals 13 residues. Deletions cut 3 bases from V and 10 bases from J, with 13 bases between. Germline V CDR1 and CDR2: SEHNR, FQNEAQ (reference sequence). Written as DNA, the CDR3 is TGTGCCAGCAGCTTCCAGGAGGCTGGCGAGCAGTTCTTC. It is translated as CASSFQEAGEQFF.

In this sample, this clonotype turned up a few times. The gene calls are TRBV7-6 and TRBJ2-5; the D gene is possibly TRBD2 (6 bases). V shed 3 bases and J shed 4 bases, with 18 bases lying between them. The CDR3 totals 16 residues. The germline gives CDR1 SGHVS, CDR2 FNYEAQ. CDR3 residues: CASSFWGERFLETQYF. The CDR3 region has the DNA TGTGCCAGCAGCTTCTGGGGGGAAAGGTTCCTAGAGACCCAGTACTTC.

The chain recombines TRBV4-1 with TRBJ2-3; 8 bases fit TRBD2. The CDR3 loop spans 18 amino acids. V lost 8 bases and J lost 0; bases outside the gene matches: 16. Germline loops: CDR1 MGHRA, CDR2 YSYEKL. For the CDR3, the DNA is TGCGCCAGCGTCGGGAGGGTACCGCCCCCACTTAGCACAGATACGCAGTATTTT. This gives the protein CASVGRVPPPLSTDTQYF.

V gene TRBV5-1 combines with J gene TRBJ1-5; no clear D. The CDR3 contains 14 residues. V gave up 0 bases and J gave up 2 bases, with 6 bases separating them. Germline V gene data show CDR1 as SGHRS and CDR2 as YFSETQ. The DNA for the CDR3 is TGCGCCAGCAGCTTGGGTTTGCGCAATCAGCCCCAGCATTTT. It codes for CASSLGLRNQPQHF.

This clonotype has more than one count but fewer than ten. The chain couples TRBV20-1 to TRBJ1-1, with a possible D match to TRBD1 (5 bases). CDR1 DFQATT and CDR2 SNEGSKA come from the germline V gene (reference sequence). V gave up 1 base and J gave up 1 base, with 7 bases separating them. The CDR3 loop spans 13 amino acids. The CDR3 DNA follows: TGCAGTGCTAGAGTTGGGGGGAACACTGAAGCTTTCTTT. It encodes CSARVGGNTEAFF.

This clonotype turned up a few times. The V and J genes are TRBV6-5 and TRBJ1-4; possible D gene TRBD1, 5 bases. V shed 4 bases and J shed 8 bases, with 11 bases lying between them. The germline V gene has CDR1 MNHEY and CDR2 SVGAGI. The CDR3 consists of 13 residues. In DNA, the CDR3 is TGTGCCAGCAGTTTAACAGGATTCGAAAAACTGTTTTTT. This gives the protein CASSLTGFEKLFF.

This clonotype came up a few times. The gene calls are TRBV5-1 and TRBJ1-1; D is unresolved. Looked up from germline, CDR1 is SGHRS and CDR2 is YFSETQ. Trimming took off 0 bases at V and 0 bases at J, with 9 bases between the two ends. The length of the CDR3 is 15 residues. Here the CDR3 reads CASSLVAALNTEAFF. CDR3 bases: TGCGCCAGCAGCTTGGTAGCGGCGCTGAACACTGAAGCTTTCTTT.

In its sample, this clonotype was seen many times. The CDR3 nucleotides read TGCGCCAGCAGCTTGATCGAGCGGGGCTACAATGAGCAGTTCTTC. It encodes CASSLIERGYNEQFF. The chain couples TRBV5-1 to TRBJ2-1; 7 bases line up with TRBD2. The CDR3 length is 15 residues. With 1 base clipped from V and 3 bases from J, the junction kept 4 bases outside the gene matches. CDR1 is SGHRS, CDR2 YFSETQ, per germline.

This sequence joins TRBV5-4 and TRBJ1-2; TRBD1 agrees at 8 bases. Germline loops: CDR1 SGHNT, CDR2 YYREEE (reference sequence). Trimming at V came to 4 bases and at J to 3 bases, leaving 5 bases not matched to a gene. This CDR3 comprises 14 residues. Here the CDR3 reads CASSNPGGYYGYTF. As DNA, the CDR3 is TGTGCCAGCAGCAATCCAGGGGGCTACTATGGCTACACCTTC. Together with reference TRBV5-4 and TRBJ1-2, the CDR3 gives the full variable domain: ETGVTQSPTHLIKTRGQQVTLRCSSQSGHNTVSWYQQALGQGPQFIFQYYREEENGRGNFPPRFSGLQFPNYSSELNVNALELDDSALYLCASSNPGGYYGYTFGSGTRLTVV.

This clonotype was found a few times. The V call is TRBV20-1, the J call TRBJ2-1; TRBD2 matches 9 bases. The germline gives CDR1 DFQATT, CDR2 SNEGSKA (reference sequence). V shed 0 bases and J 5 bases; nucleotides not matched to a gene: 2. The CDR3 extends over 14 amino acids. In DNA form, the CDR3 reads TGCAGTGCTAGAGAGGTAGCGGGGGACAATGAGCAGTTCTTC. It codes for CSAREVAGDNEQFF.

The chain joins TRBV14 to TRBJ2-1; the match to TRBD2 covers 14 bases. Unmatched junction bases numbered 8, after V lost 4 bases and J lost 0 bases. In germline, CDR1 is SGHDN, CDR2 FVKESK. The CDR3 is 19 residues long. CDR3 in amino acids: CASSLRTSGGSTSYNEQFF. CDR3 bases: TGTGCCAGCAGCCTAAGGACTAGCGGGGGGTCGACCTCCTACAATGAGCAGTTCTTC.

CDR3 amino acids: CASSGEPEDTQYF. DNA for the CDR3: TGTGCCAGCAGCGGGGAGCCCGAAGATACGCAGTATTTT. The chain has TRBV9 and TRBJ2-3; D is perhaps TRBD2 (5 bases). V was cut by 3 bases and J by 5 bases, with 10 bases left in between. The germline CDR1 and CDR2 sequences are SGDLS and YYNGEE. The CDR3 totals 13 residues.

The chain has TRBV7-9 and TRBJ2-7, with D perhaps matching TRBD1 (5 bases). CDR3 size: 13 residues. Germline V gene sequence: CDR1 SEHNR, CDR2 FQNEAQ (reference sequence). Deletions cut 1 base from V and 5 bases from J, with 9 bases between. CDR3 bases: TGTGCCAGCAGCTTAGGGGGCTGGGACGAGCAGTACGTC. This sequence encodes CASSLGGWDEQYV.

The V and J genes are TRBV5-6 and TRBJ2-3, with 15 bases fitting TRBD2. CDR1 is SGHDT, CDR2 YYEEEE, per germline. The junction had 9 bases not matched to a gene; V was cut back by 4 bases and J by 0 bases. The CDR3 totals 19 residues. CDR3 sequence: CASSVPGLAGGRSTDTQYF. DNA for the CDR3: TGTGCCAGCAGCGTACCCGGACTAGCGGGGGGGCGGAGCACAGATACGCAGTATTTT.

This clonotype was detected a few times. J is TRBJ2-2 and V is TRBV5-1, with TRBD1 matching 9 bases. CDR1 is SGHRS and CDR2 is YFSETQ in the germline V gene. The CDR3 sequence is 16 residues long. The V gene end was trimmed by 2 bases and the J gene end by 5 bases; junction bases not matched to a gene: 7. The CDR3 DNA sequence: TGCGCCAGCAGCTTAGCCGGGACAGGGCTGACCGGGGAGCTGTTTTTT. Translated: CASSLAGTGLTGELFF.

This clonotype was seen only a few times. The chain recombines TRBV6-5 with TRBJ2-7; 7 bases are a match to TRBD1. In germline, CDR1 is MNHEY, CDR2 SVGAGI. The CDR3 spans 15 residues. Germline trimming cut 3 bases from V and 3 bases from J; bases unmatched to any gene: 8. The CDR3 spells CASSYSSAGGYEQYV. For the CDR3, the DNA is TGTGCCAGCAGTTATTCTTCGGCAGGGGGCTACGAGCAGTACGTC.

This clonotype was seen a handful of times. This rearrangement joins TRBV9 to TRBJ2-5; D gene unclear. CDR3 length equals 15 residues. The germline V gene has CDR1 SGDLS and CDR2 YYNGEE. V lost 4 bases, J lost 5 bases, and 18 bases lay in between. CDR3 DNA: TGTGCCAGCAGCCTCTGGGGTCGGGTCAGCGAGACCCAGTACTTC. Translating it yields CASSLWGRVSETQYF. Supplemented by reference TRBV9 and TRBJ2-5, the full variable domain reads DSGVTQTPKHLITATGQRVTLRCSPRSGDLSVYWYQQSLDQGLQFLIQYYNGEERAKGNILERFSAQQFPDLHSELNLSSLELGDSALYFCASSLWGRVSETQYFGPGTRLLVL.

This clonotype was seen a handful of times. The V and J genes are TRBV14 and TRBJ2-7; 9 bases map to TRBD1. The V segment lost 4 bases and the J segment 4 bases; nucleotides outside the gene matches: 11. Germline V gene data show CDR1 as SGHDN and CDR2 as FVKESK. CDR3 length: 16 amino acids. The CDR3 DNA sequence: TGTGCCAGCAGCCCTCCGAACGACAGGGGGAGGTACGAGCAGTACTTC. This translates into CASSPPNDRGRYEQYF.

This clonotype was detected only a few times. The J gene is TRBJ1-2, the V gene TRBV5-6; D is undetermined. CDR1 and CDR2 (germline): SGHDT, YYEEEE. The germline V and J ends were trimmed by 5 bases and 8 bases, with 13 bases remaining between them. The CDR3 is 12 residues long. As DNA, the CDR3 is TGTGCCAGCAGTCACCGACCCGGAGGCTACACCTTC. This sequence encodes CASSHRPGGYTF.

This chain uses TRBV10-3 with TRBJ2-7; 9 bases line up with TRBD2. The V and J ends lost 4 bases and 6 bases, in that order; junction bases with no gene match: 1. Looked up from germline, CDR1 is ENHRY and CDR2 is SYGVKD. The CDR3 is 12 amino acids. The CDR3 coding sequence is TGTGCCATCAGTGGTAGCGGGAGCGAGCAGTACTTC. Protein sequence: CAISGSGSEQYF.

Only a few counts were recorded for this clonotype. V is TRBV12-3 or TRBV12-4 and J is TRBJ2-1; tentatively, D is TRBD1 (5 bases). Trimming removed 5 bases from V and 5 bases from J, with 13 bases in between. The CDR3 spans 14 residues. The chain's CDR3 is CASSSAAGNNEQFF. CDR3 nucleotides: TGTGCCAGCAGTAGCGCGGCAGGGAACAATGAGCAGTTCTTC.

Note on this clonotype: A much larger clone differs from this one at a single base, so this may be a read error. CDR3 amino acids: CASGNLGSSGDNVLTF. Written as DNA, the CDR3 is TGTGCCAGCGGTAATCTGGGATCCTCTGGGGACAACGTCCTGACTTTC. The chain uses TRBV7-9 and TRBJ2-6; D remains unclear. Per the germline V gene, CDR1 is SEHNR and CDR2 is FQNEAQ (reference sequence). This CDR3 spans 16 amino acids. Full variable domain (remainder filled in from reference TRBV7-9 and TRBJ2-6): DTGVSQNPRHKITKRGQNVTFRCDPISEHNRLYWYRQTLGQGPEFLTYFQNEAQLEKSRLLSDRFSAERPKGSFSTLEIQRTEQGDSAMYLCASGNLGSSGDNVLTFGAGSRLTVL.

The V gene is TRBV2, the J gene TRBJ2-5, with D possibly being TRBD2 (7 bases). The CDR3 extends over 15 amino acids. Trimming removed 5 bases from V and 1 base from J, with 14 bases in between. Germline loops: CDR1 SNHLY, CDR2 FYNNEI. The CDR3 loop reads CASSMDGGRQETQYF. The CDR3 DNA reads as TGTGCCAGCAGTATGGACGGGGGGCGCCAAGAGACCCAGTACTTC.